This TCR beta chain was obtained from a study of blood T cells in healthy people across ages (dated by TCRdb to between 2014 and 2017). Concerning the study at large: In model experiments, template switching captured roughly one uniquely barcoded TCR beta cDNA molecule for every two T cells. To track age-related changes in TCR beta repertoire diversity, the study relied on deep sequencing normalized with unique cDNA molecular identifiers. Donors were grouped into four age groups: young (average about 15 years), middle-aged (over 35), aged (62) and long-lived (less than 85). For two donors (one aged 18 to 29 and one aged 80 or older), the study analyzed two additional independent replicas of 1 million unique cDNA reads from the same blood draw.

V and J are trimmed by 0 bases and 7 bases, and the gene matches miss 5 bases of the junction. As encoded in the germline V gene, CDR1 is SGHDN while CDR2 is FVKESK. The CDR3 sequence holds 15 residues, the cysteine and phenylalanine included. This entry keeps only the CDR3 DNA: 45 bases, framed from base 1. The donors were some 36 Caucasian individuals from Russia, aged roughly 6 to 100 years, who were systemically healthy. Approximately 9.3 milliliters of peripheral blood were collected from each donor into EDTA-treated Vacutainer tubes. PBMCs were isolated by Ficoll-Paque density-gradient centrifugation, with at least 7 million obtained per sample. Trizol reagent was used to extract total RNA from PBMCs, with at least 5.5 micrograms per sample. The percentages of naive CD45RAhigh/CD27high T cells were determined by flow cytometry on a PBMC aliquot from every donor. This clonotype was detected only a few times. Which antigen it targets is not known. No base-level quality is on record; no much larger clone is a single base apart.

Broad study findings and their caveats: The long-lived group showed more naive CD4+ T cells, fewer expanded clones and increased TCR diversity than the aged group, suggesting age selection. A strong correlation was found between observed TCR beta diversity and the percentage of naive T cells measured by flow cytometry. Observed TCR beta diversity per million T cells fell roughly linearly with age, and a significant reduction was already apparent by age roughly 40. Because donor CMV infection status was unknown, age-related changes in expanded clonotypes were potentially confounded. Total diversity estimates from one million sequenced T cells were considered lower bounds and underestimates. Bulk unsorted PBMC profiling prevented conclusive comparison of naive and antigen-experienced compartments.

Libraries were prepared through 5' RACE. Sequenced using an Illumina HiSeq 2500. A second PCR of roughly 6 to 11 cycles was run with a J-beta primer mix and a sample-barcoded 5' primer. A template-switch 5' adaptor carrying 12 random nucleotides introduced a unique molecular identifier onto each TCR beta cDNA molecule. Each sample yielded at least 3 million CDR3-containing paired-end reads. All of the RNA was converted into first-strand cDNA using the Mint cDNA synthesis kit, with a TRBC-specific oligonucleotide serving as the primer. Following uracil-DNA glycosylase treatment, a first 18-cycle PCR with universal primers M1SS and BC2_uni_R was performed on all cDNA. In the authors' own workflow: Each sample was normalized by randomly selecting 1 million high-quality reads, each carrying a distinct molecular identifier. Instead of being binned into consensus sequences, reads with shared molecular identifiers were discarded. MiTCR, with a Q25 quality threshold and the strictest error-elimination algorithm, was used for CDR3 identification, clonotype clustering and error correction. Lower-bound total TCR beta diversity was estimated with a nonparametric unseen species model using Euler transformation. TCRdb ran its own pipeline on the public reads, namely fastp trimming at Q25 and MiXCR clone calling, and kept in-frame beta chains. Rows matching on CDR3 protein sequence are summarized as one entry with the most common DNA and genes. TCRdb's processing, not the study's, gives the V and J calls here. The sample includes roughly 700,000 distinct CDR3 sequences, with roughly 25% observed a single time. The ten largest make up 9.4% of the sample.

The same sample was also studied in work on T cells of mothers and their children. The second investigation adds: Nine systemically healthy Caucasian individuals, comprising three mothers and their six children, were included as donors. cDNA synthesis consumed the entire amount of extracted RNA, loaded at around 1.5 ug RNA in each 15 ul reaction. Sample barcodes and 2-4 random nucleotides were added via the M1S primer in the second PCR. Over 8.5 million TCR beta CDR3 reads were obtained for each mother, and millions of reads were obtained for each child. TCR recombination output is similarly shaped by thymic selection in related and unrelated pairs, with a minor effect exerted by inherited differences. Normalized repertoire overlap was always found to be slightly, but never significantly, higher in related mother-child pairs than in unrelated mother-child pairs. No persistent microchimeric T cell clones were found, with a detection sensitivity of approximately 100 clones per million clonotypes. To look for features that set related mother-child pairs apart from unrelated individuals, the researchers ran deep NGS to compare the TCR beta repertoires of mothers and children. On average, the children were approximately 12 +/- 4 years old, while the mothers were around 42 +/- 4 years old. Libraries were sequenced on Illumina HiSeq 2000 with 100+100 nt paired-end reads after adapter ligation with NEBNext reagents. To prevent cross-contamination, the mother and child libraries were prepared a month apart and were sequenced in separate runs. Between about 500,000 and 2,100,000 distinct TCR beta clonotypes were identified per donor. Naive TCR beta clonotypes were estimated from low-frequency clonotypes matched to each donor's FACS-determined naive share, without sorting.

The rearrangement joined TRBV14 to TRBJ2-4; 8 central nucleotides agree with TRBD1. This sequence originates from a boy younger than 18 in good health. Sequences were obtained from blood. The nucleotide sequence reads TGTGCCAGCAGCCAAGAAGGACAGGGATACAACATTCAGTACTTC. This is translated as CASSQEGQGYNIQYF.